The source of this T cell receptor beta chain is a study of blood T cell repertoires in COVID-19. V gave up 10 bases and J gave up 10 bases, with 17 bases separating them. The CDR3 has 12 amino acids. Germline CDR1 reads MNHEY; CDR2 reads SVGAGI. Method: immunoSEQ multiplex PCR; TCRdb's copy keeps in-frame clones and lacks some. The sample contains 300,000 or so clones, approximately 88% of which appear only once. This TCR came from a man aged 18 to 30 who had recovered from COVID-19. Sequencing used peripheral blood. The V gene is TRBV6-5, the J gene TRBJ2-1, with a tentative D call TRBD1 (7 bases). The CDR3 sequence is CATLRGDGEQFF. CDR3 DNA: TGTGCCACCCTCAGGGGGGACGGGGAGCAGTTCTTC.